Below are 32 T cell receptor beta chains sequenced from a single sample in a study of T cells after yellow fever vaccination. One entry per CDR3 protein, called by TCRdb with MiXCR from the 5' RACE reads. This sample has hundreds of thousands of distinct CDR3 sequences, with around 13% found just once. Source: CD4+ T cells sorted from PBMCs, taken 15 days after the yellow fever booster vaccination. These receptors were obtained from a man between 18 and 29 years old who received the YFV17D yellow fever vaccine.

This chain connects TRBV6-5 to TRBJ1-2; 9 nucleotides match TRBD1. The CDR3 is 17 amino acids. Germline-derived CDR1 and CDR2 are MNHEY and SVGAGI. The V gene end was trimmed by 6 bases and the J gene end by 6 bases; junction bases not matched to a gene: 17. The CDR3, as DNA: TGTGCCAGCAGAACTACGGACAGGGGAAAGGCGACTAATGGCTACACCTTC. Translated, it gives CASRTTDRGKATNGYTF.

A few counts support this clonotype. The genes are TRBV3-1 and TRBJ2-1; D uncertain. V was clipped by 6 bases and J by 7 bases, with 10 bases between them. CDR1 and CDR2 (germline): LGHDT, YNNKEL (reference sequence). The CDR3 loop spans 12 amino acids. CDR3 sequence (DNA): TGTGCCAGCAGTTTCCAATCGAATGAGCAGTTCTTC. This sequence encodes CASSFQSNEQFF.

The chain couples TRBV27 to TRBJ1-2, with D tentatively TRBD1 (5 bases). Trimming shortened V by 8 bases and J by 8 bases, and 15 bases separated the two germline ends. CDR1 is MNHEY, CDR2 SMNVEV, per germline (reference sequence). The CDR3 contains 12 residues. Here the CDR3 reads CASAEPGSGYTF. CDR3 nucleotides: TGTGCCAGCGCAGAGCCAGGGAGCGGCTACACCTTC.

The V call is TRBV18, the J call TRBJ2-7; maybe TRBD1 (5 bases). CDR1 is KGHSH and CDR2 is LQKENI in the germline V gene. The CDR3 covers 14 residues. The V and J ends lost 3 bases and 3 bases respectively, with 12 bases between them. CDR3 bases: TGTGCCAGCTCACCGACCGTTGACAGCTACGAGCAGTACGTC. Amino acids: CASSPTVDSYEQYV.

This clonotype was observed many times. V and J are TRBV28 and TRBJ2-1; TRBD2 matches 7 bases. Germline assignment: CDR1 MDHEN and CDR2 SYDVKM. The CDR3 extends over 13 amino acids. Trimming cost V 6 bases and J 7 bases; bases outside gene matches: 6. The CDR3 sequence is CASRSGTKNEQFF. CDR3 nucleotide sequence: TGTGCCAGCAGGAGCGGGACCAAAAATGAGCAGTTCTTC.

There are many counts of this clonotype. The chain joins TRBV7-2 to TRBJ2-1; D perhaps matches TRBD2 (5 bases). This CDR3 region has 15 residues. The germline gives CDR1 SGHTA, CDR2 FQGNSA. V lost 2 bases and J lost 0, with 8 bases in between. The CDR3 reads CASSLQRSSYNEQFF. CDR3 DNA: TGTGCCAGCAGCTTACAGCGGAGCTCCTACAATGAGCAGTTCTTC.

DNA for the CDR3: TGCAGTGCTAGGACGTTTCAGGGGAGCGTGCAGCCCCAGCATTTT. Its translation is CSARTFQGSVQPQHF. The chain carries TRBV20-1 and TRBJ1-5, with a tentative D call TRBD1 (6 bases). The V end lost 3 bases, the J end lost 7 bases, and 19 bases lay between the germline ends. Germline V lookup: CDR1 DFQATT, CDR2 SNEGSKA (reference sequence). The CDR3 sequence is 15 residues long.

In this sample, this clonotype turned up a few times. The chain couples TRBV5-5 to TRBJ2-5; 8 positions match TRBD1. Per the germline V gene, CDR1 is SGHKS and CDR2 is YYEKEE (reference sequence). The CDR3 spans 14 residues. The ends lost 4 bases at V and 4 bases at J; junction bases unmatched: 6. CDR3 sequence reads: CASSLDRATETQYF. CDR3 DNA: TGTGCCAGCAGCCTGGACAGGGCCACAGAGACCCAGTACTTC.

There are a few counts of this clonotype. The rearrangement links TRBV10-3 to TRBJ1-6; 7 nucleotides line up with TRBD1. Germline trimming cut 4 bases from V and 5 bases from J; bases unmatched to any gene: 2. Germline lookup yields CDR1 ENHRY and CDR2 SYGVKD. The CDR3 totals 14 residues. The CDR3 loop is CAISAQGDNSPLHF. In DNA form, the CDR3 reads TGTGCCATCAGTGCCCAGGGGGATAATTCACCCCTCCACTTT.

This clonotype has just a few counts. The genes are TRBV4-3 and TRBJ1-2; tentative D call: TRBD1 (6 bases). Trimming left V 0 bases short and J 8 bases short, with 22 bases between. The germline V gene encodes CDR1 LGHNA and CDR2 YSLEER. The CDR3 length is 17 residues. This CDR3 is CASSQDGWGAPGKGYTF. The CDR3 region has the DNA TGCGCCAGCAGCCAAGACGGGTGGGGGGCGCCCGGTAAAGGCTACACCTTC.

The genes are TRBV7-2 and TRBJ1-2; D is unresolved. The germline gives CDR1 SGHTA, CDR2 FQGNSA. The CDR3 loop spans 13 amino acids. With 4 bases removed from V and 5 bases from J, the gap between germline ends came to 11 bases. CDR3 in amino acids: CASSSRRPYGYTF. The CDR3 DNA reads as TGTGCCAGCAGCTCCCGGAGGCCATATGGCTACACCTTC.

This clonotype occurred a few times. The chain employs TRBV21-1 and TRBJ2-3; the D call in the table, TRBD2, was not verified against the DNA. TRBV21-1 is a documented pseudogene. The CDR3 runs to 16 residues. The CDR3 DNA reads as TGTGCCAGCACCACCGACGGCGGGGGGTGCACAGATACGCAGTATTTT. This translates into CASTTDGGGCTDTQYF.

The rearrangement links TRBV19 to TRBJ1-4, with a possible D match to TRBD1 (5 bases). The V gene lost 8 bases and the J gene lost 2 bases, with 12 bases spanning the gap. The CDR3 covers 14 residues. Germline assignment: CDR1 LNHDA and CDR2 SQIVND (reference sequence). CDR3 nucleotides: TGTGCCAGTGCCGCCGGGGGGACTAATGAAAAACTGTTTTTT. This gives the protein CASAAGGTNEKLFF.

In its sample, this clonotype was seen a few times. The chain joins TRBV29-1 to TRBJ2-1, with a possible D match to TRBD2 (6 bases). The CDR3 sequence is 12 residues long. In germline, CDR1 is SQVTM, CDR2 ANQGSEA. V was shortened by 7 bases and J by 12 bases, with 19 bases between the two germline ends. CDR3 sequence reads: CSGRTPGGLQFF. Written as DNA, the CDR3 is TGCAGCGGGCGAACGCCCGGGGGTCTGCAGTTCTTC.

CDR3 in DNA: TGTGCCAGCAGCGGGACCGACAGGGCCTACTACTACTACAATGAGCAGTTCTTC. Its protein product is CASSGTDRAYYYYNEQFF. This chain connects TRBV9 to TRBJ2-1; 7 bases line up with TRBD1. The trim removed 3 bases at V and 3 bases at J, leaving 15 bases unmatched. The germline CDR1 and CDR2 sequences are SGDLS and YYNGEE. The CDR3 runs 18 residues.

This clonotype has a count of ten or more. This chain links TRBV4-1 with TRBJ2-5, with 10 bases lining up with TRBD2. Germline V CDR1 and CDR2: MGHRA, YSYEKL. This CDR3 contains 15 residues. V was pared by 3 bases and J by 5 bases, with 6 bases of the junction left unmatched. Written as DNA, the CDR3 is TGCGCCAGCAGCCATCTAGCGGGGGTTGGGGAGACCCAGTACTTC. Translating it yields CASSHLAGVGETQYF.

The V and J genes are TRBV9 and TRBJ2-1, with D perhaps matching TRBD2 (6 bases). The CDR3 sequence is 17 residues long. V lost 0 bases and J 9 bases, leaving 22 bases between the germline ends. Germline assignment: CDR1 SGDLS and CDR2 YYNGEE. Here the CDR3 DNA reads TGTGCCAGCAGCGTAGGCACCGGGACTCGCGATTATGGTGAGCAGTTCTTC. It translates to CASSVGTGTRDYGEQFF. Supplemented by reference TRBV9 and TRBJ2-1, the full variable domain reads DSGVTQTPKHLITATGQRVTLRCSPRSGDLSVYWYQQSLDQGLQFLIQYYNGEERAKGNILERFSAQQFPDLHSELNLSSLELGDSALYFCASSVGTGTRDYGEQFFGPGTRLTVL.

The chain is built from TRBV7-2 and TRBJ1-5; 7 nucleotides align to TRBD1. The CDR3 sequence is 15 residues long. Germline V gene data show CDR1 as SGHTA and CDR2 as FQGNSA. V gave up 2 bases and J gave up 6 bases; unmatched junction bases: 7. Here the CDR3 DNA reads TGTGCCAGCAGCTTATCACAGGGGTTGGGTCAGCCCCAGCATTTT. Protein sequence: CASSLSQGLGQPQHF. Full variable domain (remainder filled in from reference TRBV7-2 and TRBJ1-5): GAGVSQSPSNKVTEKGKDVELRCDPISGHTALYWYRQSLGQGLEFLIYFQGNSAPDKSGLPSDRFSAERTGGSVSTLTIQRTQQEDSAVYLCASSLSQGLGQPQHFGDGTRLSIL.

This clonotype was counted between two and nine times. The chain recombines TRBV7-2 with TRBJ2-4; TRBD1 matches at 7 bases. CDR1 and CDR2 from the germline V gene are SGHTA and FQGNSA. The CDR3 extends over 13 amino acids. With V trimmed by 4 bases and J by 8 bases, 5 bases remained unmatched. CDR3 sequence: CASSYDRDDIQYF. The CDR3 DNA sequence: TGTGCCAGCAGCTACGACAGGGACGACATTCAGTACTTC.

This clonotype occurred a few times. As DNA, the CDR3 is TGTGCCAGCAGCGCGACAGGCCCCAGCGTGCGTATTCAGTACTTC. Translated, it gives CASSATGPSVRIQYF. The chain recombines TRBV5-6 with TRBJ2-4, with TRBD1 as a possible D gene (6 bases). V was clipped by 4 bases and J by 10 bases, with 21 bases between them. From germline, CDR1 is SGHDT and CDR2 YYEEEE. The CDR3 contains 15 residues.

This clonotype was counted many times. V is TRBV5-1 and J is TRBJ2-1; a weak D match, TRBD1 (5 bases). Trimming left V 0 bases short and J 0 bases short, with 13 bases between. This CDR3 spans 17 amino acids. CDR1 and CDR2 from the germline V gene are SGHRS and YFSETQ. As DNA, the CDR3 is TGCGCCAGCAGCTTGGGGCAGGGTAAGGGCTCCTACAATGAGCAGTTCTTC. It specifies CASSLGQGKGSYNEQFF.

There are many counts of this clonotype. The chain joins TRBV29-1 to TRBJ2-1, with 8 bases that match TRBD2. Germline lookup yields CDR1 SQVTM and CDR2 ANQGSEA. V lost 2 bases to trimming and J lost 6 bases; unmatched junction nucleotides: 12. The CDR3 extends over 16 amino acids. The CDR3 DNA sequence: TGCAGCGTTGAATCCCAGAGCGGGGGCCCAGGCAATGAGCAGTTCTTC. The encoded protein is CSVESQSGGPGNEQFF.

CDR3 bases: TGTGCCAGCAGCCCATGGTCCGGGGAGCTGTTTTTT. This sequence encodes CASSPWSGELFF. The gene calls are TRBV7-3 and TRBJ2-2; D is unclear. Germline V gene sequence: CDR1 SGHTA, CDR2 FQGTGA. Trimming removed 5 bases from V and 6 bases from J, with 7 bases in between. There are 12 residues in the CDR3.

This clonotype was counted at least ten times. This chain uses TRBV7-3 with TRBJ2-3; possibly TRBD1 or TRBD2 for D (5 bases each). This CDR3 spans 14 amino acids. V was trimmed by 5 bases and J by 2 bases, leaving 11 bases between them. The germline CDR1 and CDR2 sequences are SGHTA and FQGTGA. The CDR3 nucleotides are TGTGCCAGCAGCACAACGGGGCTCACAGATACGCAGTATTTT. This translates into CASSTTGLTDTQYF. The whole variable domain, remainder taken from reference TRBV7-3 and TRBJ2-3, is GAGVSQTPSNKVTEKGKYVELRCDPISGHTALYWYRQSLGQGPEFLIYFQGTGAADDSGLPNDRFFAVRPEGSVSTLKIQRTERGDSAVYLCASSTTGLTDTQYFGPGTRLTVL.

This clonotype showed up many times. CDR3: CASSGKWGYDEQFF. In DNA, the CDR3 is TGTGCCAGCAGCGGCAAGTGGGGATATGATGAGCAGTTCTTC. V gene TRBV11-2 combines with J gene TRBJ2-1, with D unclear. Germline V CDR1 and CDR2: SGHAT, FQNNGV. The CDR3 length is 14 residues. Trimming removed 5 bases from V and 8 bases from J, with 16 bases in between.

The chain carries TRBV7-2 and TRBJ2-1; 8 nucleotides line up with TRBD2. Germline trimming cut 5 bases from V and 0 bases from J; bases unmatched to any gene: 18. The germline gives CDR1 SGHTA, CDR2 FQGNSA. The CDR3 length is 20 residues. This CDR3 reads CASSVLGLGTLPSSYNEQFF. The CDR3 DNA reads as TGTGCCAGCAGCGTCCTGGGACTAGGTACCCTACCTAGCTCCTACAATGAGCAGTTCTTC.

This clonotype was seen more than once but under ten times. A much larger clone lies a single base off, so this may be a read error. The V call is TRBV6-1, the J call TRBJ2-6; D is unclear. Germline V gene sequence: CDR1 MNHNS, CDR2 SASEGT. The CDR3 has 14 residues. Trimming took 4 bases from V and 0 from J, leaving 4 bases between them. DNA for the CDR3: TGTGCCAGCAGTGCGGGCTCTGGGGCCAACGTCCTGACTTTC. Protein: CASSAGSGANVLTF.

V gene TRBV18 combines with J gene TRBJ2-7; D is perhaps TRBD1 (5 bases). In germline, CDR1 is KGHSH, CDR2 LQKENI. The CDR3 totals 12 residues. The V end lost 6 bases, the J end lost 6 bases, and 12 bases lay between the germline ends. The CDR3 spells CASSQGYGEQYF. In DNA, the CDR3 is TGTGCCAGCTCCCAGGGATATGGCGAGCAGTACTTC.

The chain is built from TRBV5-6 and TRBJ1-1, with D unclear. V was pared by 4 bases and J by 13 bases, with 17 bases between. The CDR3 runs 12 residues. CDR1 is SGHDT and CDR2 is YYEEEE in the germline V gene. This CDR3 is CASSILTTRNFF. CDR3 nucleotide sequence: TGTGCCAGCAGCATCTTGACGACGAGGAATTTCTTT.

The chain has TRBV18 and TRBJ2-5; 7 nucleotides line up with TRBD2. Losses at the gene ends were 0 bases for V and 5 bases for J; bases not matched to a gene: 9. The CDR3 is made up of 16 amino acids. Per the germline V gene, CDR1 is KGHSH and CDR2 is LQKENI. This chain's CDR3 is CASSPPYPIGGETQYF. DNA for the CDR3: TGTGCCAGCTCACCACCGTACCCTATCGGGGGGGAGACCCAGTACTTC. The full variable domain, rest sourced from reference TRBV18 and TRBJ2-5, is NAGVMQNPRHLVRRRGQEARLRCSPMKGHSHVYWYRQLPEEGLKFMVYLQKENIIDESGMPKERFSAEFPKEGPSILRIQQVVRGDSAAYFCASSPPYPIGGETQYFGPGTRLLVL.

The rearrangement links TRBV4-3 to TRBJ1-1; D not certain. Trimming removed 0 bases at V and 2 bases at J, with 10 bases between. Germline loops: CDR1 LGHNA, CDR2 YSLEER. CDR3 length: 15 residues. CDR3 sequence: CASSQDIKPNTEAFF. The DNA of the CDR3 is TGCGCCAGCAGCCAAGATATTAAGCCAAACACTGAAGCTTTCTTT.

In its sample, this clonotype was seen a few times. The J gene is TRBJ2-1, the V gene TRBV21-1. TRBV21-1 is marked as a pseudogene. CDR3 length: 11 amino acids. CDR3 sequence (DNA): TGTCCCCTAAGCCCTGACAATGAGCAGTTCTTC. Its protein product is CPLSPDNEQFF.